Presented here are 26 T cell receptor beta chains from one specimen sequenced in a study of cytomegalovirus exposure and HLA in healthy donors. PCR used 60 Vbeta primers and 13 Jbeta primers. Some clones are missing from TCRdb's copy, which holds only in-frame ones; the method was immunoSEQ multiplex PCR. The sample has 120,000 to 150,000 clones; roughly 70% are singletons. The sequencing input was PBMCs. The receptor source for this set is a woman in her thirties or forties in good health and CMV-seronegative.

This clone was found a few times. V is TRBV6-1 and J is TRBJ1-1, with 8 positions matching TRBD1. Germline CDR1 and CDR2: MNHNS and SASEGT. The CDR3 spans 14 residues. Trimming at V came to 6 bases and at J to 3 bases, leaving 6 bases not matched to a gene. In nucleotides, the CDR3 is TGTGCCAGCAGCCAAGGACAGGGTTACACTGAAGCTTTCTTT. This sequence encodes CASSQGQGYTEAFF.

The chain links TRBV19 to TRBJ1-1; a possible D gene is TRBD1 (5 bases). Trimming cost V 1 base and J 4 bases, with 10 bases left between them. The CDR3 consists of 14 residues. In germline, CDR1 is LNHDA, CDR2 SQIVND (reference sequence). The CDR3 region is CASSIGAGPTEAFF. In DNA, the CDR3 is TGTGCCAGTAGTATAGGTGCAGGGCCCACTGAAGCTTTCTTT.

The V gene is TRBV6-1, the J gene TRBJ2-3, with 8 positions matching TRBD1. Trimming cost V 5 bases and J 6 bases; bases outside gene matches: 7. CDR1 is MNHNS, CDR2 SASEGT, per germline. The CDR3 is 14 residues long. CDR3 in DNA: TGTGCCAGCAGTACCCAGGGGGCAGGGGATACGCAGTATTTT. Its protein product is CASSTQGAGDTQYF.

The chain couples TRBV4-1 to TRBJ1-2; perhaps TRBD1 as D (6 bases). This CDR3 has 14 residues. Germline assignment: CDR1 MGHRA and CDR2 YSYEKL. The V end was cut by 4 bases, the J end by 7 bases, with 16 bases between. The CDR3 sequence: CASSPLQGPGGYTF. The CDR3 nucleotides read TGCGCCAGCAGCCCGCTCCAGGGGCCGGGTGGCTACACCTTC.

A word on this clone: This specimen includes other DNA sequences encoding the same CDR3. The CDR3 protein is CASSPGAYGYTF. The DNA of the CDR3 is TGTGCCAGCAGCCCAGGGGCCTATGGCTACACCTTC. The gene calls are TRBV7-9 and TRBJ1-2; a weak D match, TRBD1 (6 bases). The V gene lost 5 bases and the J gene lost 4 bases, with 8 bases spanning the gap. The CDR3 has 12 amino acids. The germline gives CDR1 SEHNR, CDR2 FQNEAQ (reference sequence).

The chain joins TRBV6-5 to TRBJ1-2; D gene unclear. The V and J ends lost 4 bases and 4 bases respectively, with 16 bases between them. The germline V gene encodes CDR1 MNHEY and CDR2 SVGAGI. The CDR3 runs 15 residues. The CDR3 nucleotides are TGTGCCAGCAGTTCTGGAGCGCTCTCCGGCTATGGCTACACCTTC. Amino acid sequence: CASSSGALSGYGYTF.

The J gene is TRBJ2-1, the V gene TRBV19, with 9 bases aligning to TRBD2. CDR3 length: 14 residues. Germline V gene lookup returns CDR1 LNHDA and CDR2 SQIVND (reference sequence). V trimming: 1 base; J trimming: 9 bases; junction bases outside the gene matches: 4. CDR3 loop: CASSIGGGASEQFF. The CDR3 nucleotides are TGTGCCAGTAGTATAGGCGGGGGGGCTAGTGAGCAGTTCTTC.

CDR3 in amino acids: CASSLAGGSSGNTIYF. The CDR3 DNA sequence: TGCGCCAGCAGCTTGGCCGGCGGAAGCTCTGGAAACACCATATATTTT. V usage is TRBV5-1 and J usage is TRBJ1-3; the D is unclear. Per the germline V gene, CDR1 is SGHRS and CDR2 is YFSETQ. The ends were cut back, 0 bases at V and 0 bases at J, with 10 bases in the middle. The CDR3 is 16 residues long.

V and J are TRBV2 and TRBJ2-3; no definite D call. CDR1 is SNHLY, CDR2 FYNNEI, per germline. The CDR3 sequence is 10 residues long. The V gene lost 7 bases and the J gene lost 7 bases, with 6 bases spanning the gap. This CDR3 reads CASTFNTQYF. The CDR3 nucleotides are TGTGCCAGCACCTTTAATACGCAGTATTTT.

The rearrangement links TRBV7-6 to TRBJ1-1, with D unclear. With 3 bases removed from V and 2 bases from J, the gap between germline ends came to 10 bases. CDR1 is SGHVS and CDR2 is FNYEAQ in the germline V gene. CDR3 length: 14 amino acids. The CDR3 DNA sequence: TGTGCCAGCAGCTTTTGGGCCGGAAACACTGAAGCTTTCTTT. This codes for CASSFWAGNTEAFF.

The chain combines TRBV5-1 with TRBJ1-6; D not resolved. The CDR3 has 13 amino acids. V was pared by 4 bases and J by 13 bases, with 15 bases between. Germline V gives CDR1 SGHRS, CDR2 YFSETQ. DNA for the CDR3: TGCGCCAGCAGCACCCAGGAGGGAGTGCCCCTCCACTTT. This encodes CASSTQEGVPLHF.

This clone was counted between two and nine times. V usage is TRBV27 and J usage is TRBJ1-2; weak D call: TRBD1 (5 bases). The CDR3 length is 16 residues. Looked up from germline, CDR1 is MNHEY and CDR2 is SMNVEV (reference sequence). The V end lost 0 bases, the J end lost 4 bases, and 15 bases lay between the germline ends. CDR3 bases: TGTGCCAGCAGTTTATCGTCCCGGGCAGGGCCCTATGGCTACACCTTC. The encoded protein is CASSLSSRAGPYGYTF.

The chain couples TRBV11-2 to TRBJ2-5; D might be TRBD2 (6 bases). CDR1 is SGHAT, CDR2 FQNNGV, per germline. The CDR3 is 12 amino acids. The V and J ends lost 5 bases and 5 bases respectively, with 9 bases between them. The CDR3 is CASSLAGETQYF. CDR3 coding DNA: TGTGCCAGCAGCCTTGCGGGGGAGACCCAGTACTTC.

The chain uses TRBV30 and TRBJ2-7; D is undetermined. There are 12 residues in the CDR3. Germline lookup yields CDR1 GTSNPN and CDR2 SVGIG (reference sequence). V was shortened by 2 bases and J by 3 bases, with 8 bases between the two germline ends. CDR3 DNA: TGTGCCTGGAGTAGTCAGTTCTACGAGCAGTACTTC. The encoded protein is CAWSSQFYEQYF.

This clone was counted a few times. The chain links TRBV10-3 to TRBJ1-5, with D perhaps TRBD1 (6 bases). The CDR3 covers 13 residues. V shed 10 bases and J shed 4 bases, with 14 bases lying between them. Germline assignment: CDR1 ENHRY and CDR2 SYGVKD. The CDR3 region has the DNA TGTGCCACCTTACCAGGGACAAATCAGCCCCAGCATTTT. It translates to CATLPGTNQPQHF.

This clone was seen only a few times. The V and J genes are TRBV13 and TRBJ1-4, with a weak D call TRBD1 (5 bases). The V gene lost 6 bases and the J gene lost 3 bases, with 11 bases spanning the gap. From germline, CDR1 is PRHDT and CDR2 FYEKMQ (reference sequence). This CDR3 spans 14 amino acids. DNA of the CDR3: TGTGCCAGCAGATTTTGGGGCTCTAATGAAAAACTGTTTTTT. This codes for CASRFWGSNEKLFF.

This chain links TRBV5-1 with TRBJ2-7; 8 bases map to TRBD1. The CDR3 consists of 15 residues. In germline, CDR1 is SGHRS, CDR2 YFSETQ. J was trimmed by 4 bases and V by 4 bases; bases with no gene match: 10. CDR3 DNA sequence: TGCGCCAGCAGCCCTGTGGGGACAGGCGGGTACGAGCAGTACTTC. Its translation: CASSPVGTGGYEQYF.

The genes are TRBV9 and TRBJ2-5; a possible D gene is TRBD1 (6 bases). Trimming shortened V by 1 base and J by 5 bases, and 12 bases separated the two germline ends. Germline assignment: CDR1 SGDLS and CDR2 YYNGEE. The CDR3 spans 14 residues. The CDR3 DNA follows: TGTGCCAGCAGCGTATCAGGGGACGGGGAGACCCAGTACTTC. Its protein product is CASSVSGDGETQYF.

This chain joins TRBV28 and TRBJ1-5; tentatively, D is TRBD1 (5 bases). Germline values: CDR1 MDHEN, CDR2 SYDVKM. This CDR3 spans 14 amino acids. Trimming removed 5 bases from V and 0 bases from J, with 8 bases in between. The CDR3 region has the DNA TGTGCCAGCAGTCGGACATATAGCAATCAGCCCCAGCATTTT. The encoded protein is CASSRTYSNQPQHF.

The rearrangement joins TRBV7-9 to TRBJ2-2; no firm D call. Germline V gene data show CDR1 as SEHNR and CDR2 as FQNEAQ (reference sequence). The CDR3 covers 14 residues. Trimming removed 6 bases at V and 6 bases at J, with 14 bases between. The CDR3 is CASRPGFNAGELFF. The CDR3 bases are TGTGCCAGCAGGCCGGGTTTTAATGCCGGGGAGCTGTTTTTT.

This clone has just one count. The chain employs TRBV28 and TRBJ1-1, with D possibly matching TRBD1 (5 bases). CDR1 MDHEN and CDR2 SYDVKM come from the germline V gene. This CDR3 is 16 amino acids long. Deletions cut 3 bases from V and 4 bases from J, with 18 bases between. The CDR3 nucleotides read TGTGCCAGCAGTTTTGTCACGGGCGGCGGGGGCACTGAAGCTTTCTTT. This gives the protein CASSFVTGGGGTEAFF.

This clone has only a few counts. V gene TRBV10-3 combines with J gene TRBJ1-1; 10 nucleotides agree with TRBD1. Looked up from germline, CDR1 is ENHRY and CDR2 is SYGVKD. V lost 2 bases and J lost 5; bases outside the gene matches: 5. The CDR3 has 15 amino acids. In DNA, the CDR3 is TGTGCCATCAGTGAGAGGGACAGGGGCGAAACTGAAGCTTTCTTT. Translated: CAISERDRGETEAFF.

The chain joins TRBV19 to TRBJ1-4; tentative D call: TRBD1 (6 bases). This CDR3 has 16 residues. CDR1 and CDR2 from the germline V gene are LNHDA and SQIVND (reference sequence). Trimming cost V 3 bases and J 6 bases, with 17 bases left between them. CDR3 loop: CASSMADTGFHEKLFF. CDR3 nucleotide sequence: TGTGCCAGTAGTATGGCCGACACAGGGTTTCATGAAAAACTGTTTTTT.

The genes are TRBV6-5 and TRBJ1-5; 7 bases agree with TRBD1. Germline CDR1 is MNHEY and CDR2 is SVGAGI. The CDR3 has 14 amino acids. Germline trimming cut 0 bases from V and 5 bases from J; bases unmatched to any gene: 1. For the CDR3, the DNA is TGTGCCAGCAGTTACTCGACAGGGCATCAGCCCCAGCATTTT. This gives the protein CASSYSTGHQPQHF.

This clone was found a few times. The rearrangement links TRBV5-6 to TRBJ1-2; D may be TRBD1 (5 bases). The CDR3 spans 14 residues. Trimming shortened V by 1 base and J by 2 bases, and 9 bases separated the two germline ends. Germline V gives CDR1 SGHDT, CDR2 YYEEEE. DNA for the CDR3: TGTGCCAGCAGCTTGATACAGGCGAACTATGGCTACACCTTC. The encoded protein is CASSLIQANYGYTF.

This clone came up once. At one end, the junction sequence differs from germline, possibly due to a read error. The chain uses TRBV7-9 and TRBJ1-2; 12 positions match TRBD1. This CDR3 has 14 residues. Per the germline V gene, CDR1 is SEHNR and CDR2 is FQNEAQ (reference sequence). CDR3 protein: CSSSSGQGAVGYTF. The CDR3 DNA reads TGTTCCAGCAGCTCGGGACAGGGGGCGGTTGGCTACACCTTC.